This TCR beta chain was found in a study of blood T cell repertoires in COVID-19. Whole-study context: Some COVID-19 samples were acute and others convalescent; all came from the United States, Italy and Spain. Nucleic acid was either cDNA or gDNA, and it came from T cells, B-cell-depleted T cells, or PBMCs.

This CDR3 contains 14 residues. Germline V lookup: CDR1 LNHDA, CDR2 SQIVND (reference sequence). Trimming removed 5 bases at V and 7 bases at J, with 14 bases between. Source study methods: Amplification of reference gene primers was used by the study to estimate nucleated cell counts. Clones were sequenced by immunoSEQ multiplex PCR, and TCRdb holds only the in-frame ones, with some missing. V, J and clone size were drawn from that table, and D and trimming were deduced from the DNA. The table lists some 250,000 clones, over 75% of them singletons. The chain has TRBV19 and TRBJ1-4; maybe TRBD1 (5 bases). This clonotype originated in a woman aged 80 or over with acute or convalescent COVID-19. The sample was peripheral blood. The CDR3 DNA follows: TGTGCCAGTAGTCTGAGACAGCGCCCTGAAAAACTGTTTTTT. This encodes CASSLRQRPEKLFF.